This TCR beta chain was profiled in a study of shared clonotypes between healthy human individuals (TCRdb year 2020). With respect to the entire study: A few men and a couple of women, aged 18 to 49 years, made up the cohort. Each donor's leukapheresis produced roughly between about 0.8 and 8.9 billion PBMCs. Different laboratories and diverse techniques were used to prepare libraries and sequence TCR repertoires, to increase sequencing depth and limit assay-specific biases. To estimate repertoire size and how much clonotype sharing occurs between individuals, the study deeply sequenced the blood TCR repertoires of five healthy adults. For each donor, CD4 naive and CD4 memory were each given three plates, CD8 naive was given two plates, and CD8 memory was given one plate.

CD8 naive samples consisted of CD45RO-negative cells that were positively selected for CCR7, yielding a CD45RA+CCR7+ population without TemRA cells. Healthy HIV-negative adults with no recently reported acute infections or vaccinations were included as donors. Every donor was a Caucasian adult residing in Nashville, Tennessee, USA. After blood collection by leukapheresis, PBMCs were isolated using Ficoll-Histopaque density gradient centrifugation and then cryopreserved in the vapor phase of liquid nitrogen. Purity and quantity of every magnetically sorted T cell population were checked by analytical flow cytometry. Each sorted fraction had its genomic DNA isolated and then quantified by UV absorbance on a Nanodrop 2000c. Using the deep immunoSEQ assay, TCR CDR3 regions were amplified from genomic DNA by multiplex PCR. Genomic DNA extracted from each cell subset was distributed evenly over all wells of several immunoSEQ 96-well plates, and each plate served as one replicate. For sorted subsets, each replicate PCR was loaded with approximately 190 ng genomic DNA, equivalent to about 33,000 T cell genomes. Purified libraries were quantified with a Qubit 3.0 fluorometer, sized on a Bioanalyzer 2100, and re-quantified with the KAPA Library Quantification kit. Each immunoSEQ 96-well plate was sequenced on its own single-read 150-cycle Illumina NextSeq 550 flow cell. On the study's bioinformatics: The immunoSEQ output contained only junctional sequences without quality scores, so filtering could not match that applied to full-length reads. To assign V/J genes and CDR3, sequences were annotated using PyIR, a Python wrapper for IgBLAST v1.9, with IMGT germline references. Any read was removed if the V/J assignment was weak (E-value above 1e-6), the CDR3 was missing, or the read contained stop codons, out-of-frame junctions, or ambiguous translated residues. V3J clonotypes were defined as sequences sharing an identical inferred V gene, J gene, and CDR3 amino acid sequence. The percentage overlap between two repertoires was calculated by dividing the number of shared unique clonotypes by the size of the smaller repertoire. Repertoire richness was assessed with RTK rarefaction, the Chao1 estimator, and Recon v2.1 estimates of unobserved clonotypes. Generation probabilities were computed with OLGA for all TCRbeta clonotypes obtained by the gDNA method from a handful of donors. In TCRdb, the immuneACCESS table is reduced to in-frame sequences with V and J assigned. These tables do not hold every clone; where another copy was compared, an unresolved V gene accounts for under half, and the others remain unexplained. V and J calls plus clone size are reproduced from that table; the DNA served to infer D and trimming. The table for this sample lists 600,000 or so clones; 85% to 95% of them were counted only once. Clones ranked in the top ten supply over 0.1% of the sample.

Overall study outcomes, separate from this receptor: Naive subsets generally had larger estimated clonotype richness than memory subsets. When a few donors were compared, the shared fraction of clonotypes was around 5% for naive CD4, 3.5% to 4% for naive CD8, about 2.5% for memory CD4, and around 0.37% for memory CD8. Rarefaction of sorted-subset datasets indicated incomplete sequencing despite the large sequencing depth. Compared with non-shared clonotypes, the clonotypes found in all four sorted-subset donors had higher generation probabilities. The small number of donors limited the genetic and exposure-history diversity represented. Sampling was restricted to blood, and TCR repertoires in tissues likely differ from the TCR repertoires found in blood. Pairwise subsampling indicated that sequencing depth was expected to affect the degree of clonotype sharing among donors.

This clone has just one count. This clone's antigen is unknown. It has no much larger one-base neighbor in the sample; base qualities were not kept. Sequencing was carried out using naive CD8+ T cells sorted from blood. The sample's cell subset or site label is to be understood as: CD45RA+CCR7+. The TCR was taken from a woman under 40 in good health.

The DNA is as follows: TGTGCCAGCAGTCCTCCGGGATCAAACACCGGGGAGCTGTTTTTT. Its protein is CASSPPGSNTGELFF. The V gene is TRBV6-6 and the J gene is TRBJ2-2, and TRBD2 may be the D gene, going by 5 matching bases. As encoded in the germline V gene (reference sequence), CDR1 is MNHNY while CDR2 is SVGAGI. The junction shows trimming of 5 bases on V and 2 bases on J, plus 12 bases between the germline ends. The CDR3 runs 15 amino acids, cysteine and phenylalanine included. Solely the CDR3 DNA is kept, with 45 bases framed from the first base.